Given below is one T cell receptor (beta chain) in context. Its antigen is unidentified. The missing CDR3 end, 3 residues past where the read stops, is filled in from the germline J gene. The sample is drawn from a study of T cell clonality in common variable immunodeficiency. Study-level findings and limits: Reportedly, TCR beta sequences from common variable immunodeficiency showed fewer deletions and N-nucleotide insertions.

All CVID subjects were on immunoglobulin replacement for at least one year. Blood samples were heparinized, roughly 4.5 to 8.5 ml per donor. Germline CDR1 and CDR2: DFQATT and SNEGSKA (reference sequence). This CDR3 has 13 residues. Trimming took off 6 bases at V and 0 bases at J, with 9 bases between the two ends. Only in-frame clones appear in the TCRdb table, and some are missing; sequencing was by immunoSEQ multiplex PCR. This repertoire includes some 16,000 clones. The source of this sequence is a human donor with common variable immunodeficiency. Sequenced sample: peripheral blood mononuclear cells. The chain couples TRBV20-1 to TRBJ1-5, with unresolved D. The chain's CDR3 is CSAGTVSNQPQHF. CDR3 DNA, as far as it was read: TGCAGTGCCGGCACAGTTAGCAATCAGCCC.